The rows below give T cell receptor beta chains drawn from one sample of a study of CD8 T cells in ankylosing spondylitis. TCRdb re-analysed the 5' RACE reads in MiXCR, keeping a single row per CDR3 protein. The table shows more than 35,000 distinct CDR3 sequences, with 5.5% to 7.5% occurring only once. Sample: blood, either unsorted or a sorted T cell fraction (not recorded which). These receptors came from a male donor with ankylosing spondylitis or in good health (not recorded which). The CDR3 runs from the conserved cysteine through the conserved F or W. The D gene is left open where the match is weak. The listing skips clone size in some rows; elsewhere it reads once, few, many or a size class.

d_call	clone_size	v_call	j_call	cdr3_nt	cdr3_aa
TRBD2	many	TRBV12-3/TRBV12-4	TRBJ2-5	TGTGCCAGCAGGGCTAGCGGCCAAGAGACCCAGTACTTC	CASRASGQETQYF
-	-	TRBV7-2	TRBJ2-2	TGTGCCAGCAGCCTCAACAGGGTGAGAGGCGCCGGGGAGCTGTTTTTT	CASSLNRVRGAGELFF
-	many	TRBV5-1	TRBJ2-7	TGCGCCAGCAGCTTGGCTTCCGGGGTCAGCTACGAGCAGTACTTC	CASSLASGVSYEQYF
-	many	TRBV6-5	TRBJ2-7	TGTGCCAGCAGTTACTCCGGGAGTCCCCTGTACGAGCAGTACTTC	CASSYSGSPLYEQYF
-	many	TRBV12-3/TRBV12-4	TRBJ1-5	TGTGCCAGCAGTTTCGGGGGGGAATGGAATCAGCCCCAGCATTTT	CASSFGGEWNQPQHF
-	many	TRBV29-1	TRBJ1-1	TGCAGCGTTGAAAACTCCGGGTACACTGAAGCTTTCTTT	CSVENSGYTEAFF
-	many	TRBV20-1	TRBJ1-2	TGCAGTGCTAGGGTCTGGGGCGCCACGAACTATGGCTACACCTTC	CSARVWGATNYGYTF
-	many	TRBV20-1	TRBJ2-3	TGCAGCTTTTCGGGGGATACGCAGTATTTT	CSFSGDTQYF
-	many	TRBV15	TRBJ1-1	TGTGCCACCAGCAGACCGGGACACGGCACTTTGGGCACTGAAGCTTTCTTT	CATSRPGHGTLGTEAFF
-	-	TRBV5-1	TRBJ2-6	TGCGCCAGCACGGGAAGGACAAGTGGGACCAACGTCCTGACTTTC	CASTGRTSGTNVLTF
TRBD1	few	TRBV5-1	TRBJ1-2	TGCGCCAGCAGCCCCGGGACAGGGGAAGGCTATGGCTACACCTTC	CASSPGTGEGYGYTF
TRBD1	many	TRBV6-1	TRBJ2-1	TGTGCCAGCAGTACCGGACAGGGGGCTTACAATGAGCAGTTCTTC	CASSTGQGAYNEQFF
-	many	TRBV7-3	TRBJ2-1	TGTGCCAGCAGCCTCGACCGGGGATTGAATGCCAATGAGCAGTTCTTC	CASSLDRGLNANEQFF
TRBD2	many	TRBV29-1	TRBJ2-2	TGCAGCGCCAACGGGCTAGCGGGAGGATGGAACACCGGGGAGCTGTTTTTT	CSANGLAGGWNTGELFF
-	many	TRBV20-1	TRBJ2-7	TGCAGTGCAGGGCAGGACCCCTACGAGCAGTACTTC	CSAGQDPYEQYF
TRBD1	many	TRBV2	TRBJ2-1	TGTGCCAGGAGGGGCGGACAGGGAATGTACAATGAGCAGTTCTTC	CARRGGQGMYNEQFF
-	many	TRBV27	TRBJ2-1	TGTGCCAGCAGCCAGCGGAGCTCCTACAATGAGCAGTTCTTC	CASSQRSSYNEQFF
TRBD1	many	TRBV6-1	TRBJ1-5	TGTGCCAGCAGTCGGGACAGGTCCCCCGAGACCCATCAGCCCCAGCATTTT	CASSRDRSPETHQPQHF
TRBD2	many	TRBV20-1	TRBJ2-5	TGCAGTGCTAGAGGCGGGACTAGCGGGATTGGGGAGACCCAGTACTTC	CSARGGTSGIGETQYF
-	many	TRBV21-1	TRBJ2-3	TGTGCCAGCAGAAAAGGGGACACAGATACGCAGTATTTT	CASRKGDTDTQYF
-	many	TRBV4-3	TRBJ2-3	TGCGCCAGCAGCCAAGATAGAAGGTATACGCAGTATTTT	CASSQDRRYTQYF
-	-	TRBV10-1	TRBJ2-3	TGCGCCAGCAGCGGGAACACAGATACGCAGTATTTT	CASSGNTDTQYF
-	many	TRBV29-1	TRBJ2-1	TGCAGCGTTGAATCCCGTGAGGGGAGCTCCTACAATGAGCAGTTCTTC	CSVESREGSSYNEQFF
-	many	TRBV20-1	TRBJ2-1	TGCAGTCATCGGGACAATGAGCAGTTCTTC	CSHRDNEQFF
-	many	TRBV24-1	TRBJ1-5	TGTGCCACCAGTGATTTGAATCAGCCCCAGCATTTT	CATSDLNQPQHF
-	once	TRBV7-2	TRBJ2-4	TGTGTCAGCAGCTTGCAGGCTACCACTAACATTCAGTACTTC	CVSSLQATTNIQYF
-	many	TRBV6-1	TRBJ2-7	TGTGCCAGCAGCCAGAAGGGAAGTAGAGACGAGCAGTACTTC	CASSQKGSRDEQYF
TRBD1	many	TRBV5-1	TRBJ2-5	TGCGCCAGCAGCTTTCGGACAGGGGAGAAAGAGACCCAGTACTTC	CASSFRTGEKETQYF
-	many	TRBV5-6	TRBJ2-1	TGTGCCAGCAGCTTCTTATGGAGGAAAGGGGATGGGCAGTTCTTC	CASSFLWRKGDGQFF
-	many	TRBV7-9	TRBJ1-4	TGTGCCAGCAGCTTAGGTCAGGGGCCTCAGGAAAAACTGTTTTTT	CASSLGQGPQEKLFF
TRBD1	many	TRBV12-3/TRBV12-4	TRBJ1-5	TGTGCCAGCAGCTCCCGGGACAGGGTAAATCAGCCCCAGCATTTT	CASSSRDRVNQPQHF
-	many	TRBV11-2	TRBJ2-2	TGTGCCAGCAGCTTATCCTACACCGGGGAGCTGTTTTTT	CASSLSYTGELFF
TRBD2	many	TRBV5-1	TRBJ2-7	TGCGCCAGCAGCCCCCGGACTAGTTTCTTTCCCGAGCAGTACTTC	CASSPRTSFFPEQYF
-	few	TRBV7-2	TRBJ1-1	TGTGCCAGCAGCTTCTCGGTGGACACTGAAGCTTTCTTT	CASSFSVDTEAFF
-	many	TRBV6-5	TRBJ2-2	TGTGCCAGCAGTTCCGTCTTGGCTTCGGCCGGGGAGCTGTTTTTT	CASSSVLASAGELFF
-	many	TRBV12-3/TRBV12-4	TRBJ1-2	TGTGCCAGCAGAGGTACGGGGACGGCGCGCGGGAGCTATGGCTACACCTTC	CASRGTGTARGSYGYTF
TRBD2	many	TRBV15	TRBJ2-5	TGTGCCACCAGCAGAGACGTGCGACTAGCGAGACAAGAGACCCAGTACTTC	CATSRDVRLARQETQYF
-	many	TRBV6-2/TRBV6-3	TRBJ2-1	TGTGCCAGCAGACCCAGGGGCACTCTAACGTTAATGGAGCAGTTCTTC	CASRPRGTLTLMEQFF
-	many	TRBV29-1	TRBJ2-2	TGCAGCGTTTTTGAGTACCCCGGGGAGCTGTTTTTT	CSVFEYPGELFF
TRBD1	-	TRBV7-6	TRBJ2-7	TGTGCCAGCAGCTTGGCACAGGGGACGCCCTACAAGCAATACTTC	CASSLAQGTPYKQYF
-	many	TRBV7-8	TRBJ1-2	TGTGCCAGCAGCTTAGGTTCGGCAGGCCTCTATGGCTACACCTTC	CASSLGSAGLYGYTF
TRBD2	many	TRBV5-1	TRBJ2-3	TGCGCCAGCAGCTTGGAACTAGCGGGAGTGGGTGCAGATACGCAGTATTTT	CASSLELAGVGADTQYF
-	few	TRBV7-2	TRBJ2-3	TGTGCCAGCAGCGCCGGTATCACAGATACGCAGTATTTT	CASSAGITDTQYF
-	many	TRBV20-1	TRBJ2-3	TGCAGTGCTAATCAGGGCAGGGGAGATTCAGATACGCAGTATTTT	CSANQGRGDSDTQYF
TRBD2	many	TRBV29-1	TRBJ2-1	TGCAGCGTGGGTGAGGTGGGACTAGCCTCCTACAATGAGCAGTTCTTC	CSVGEVGLASYNEQFF
-	medium-sized	TRBV4-1	TRBJ2-3	TGCGCCAGCAGCCACCCCAGAACAGATACGCAGTATTTT	CASSHPRTDTQYF
-	many	TRBV7-9	TRBJ2-4	TGTGCCAGCAGCTTCGGTAGGGGCGAAAACATTCAGTACTTC	CASSFGRGENIQYF